The 13 T cell receptor beta chains below were found in one sample sequenced in a study of blood T cell repertoires in COVID-19. Method: immunoSEQ multiplex PCR; TCRdb's copy keeps in-frame clones and lacks some. Of 230,000 or so clones in the sample, roughly 79% were seen once. Material: peripheral blood. These receptors all stem from a woman aged 80 or older with COVID-19, enrolled during active disease.

The CDR3 is CSVIHRGGGYTF. For the CDR3, the DNA is TGCAGCGTGATACACAGGGGAGGCGGCTACACCTTC. The J gene is TRBJ1-2, the V gene TRBV29-1; 7 bases agree with TRBD1. The CDR3 extends over 12 amino acids. Trimming removed 6 bases from V and 8 bases from J; junction bases left unmatched: 9. The germline gives CDR1 SQVTM, CDR2 ANQGSEA. The full variable domain, in which reference TRBV29-1 and TRBJ1-2 provide the parts outside the CDR3, is SAVISQKPSRDICQRGTSLTIQCQVDSQVTMMFWYRQQPGQSLTLIATANQGSEATYESGFVIDKFPISRPNLTFSTLTVSNMSPEDSSIYLCSVIHRGGGYTFGSGTRLTVV.

About this clone: At one of its ends the junction is not consistent with the germline gene, which may arise from a read error. This sequence joins TRBV2 and TRBJ1-4; tentative D call: TRBD1 (5 bases). Germline values: CDR1 SNHLY, CDR2 FYNNEI. There are 13 residues in the CDR3. CDR3 amino acids: CAGSSGLSRVAFF. DNA of the CDR3: TGTGCCGGCAGTTCGGGACTCTCGCGGGTGGCGTTTTTT.

CDR3 protein: CASSSDKWVGSAQHF. In nucleotides, the CDR3 is TGTGCCAGCAGCTCGGACAAGTGGGTTGGGTCGGCCCAGCATTTT. The chain employs TRBV7-9 and TRBJ1-5; possible D gene TRBD1, 5 bases. This CDR3 is 15 amino acids long. CDR1 is SEHNR and CDR2 is FQNEAQ in the germline V gene (reference sequence). Trimming removed 4 bases from V and 11 bases from J, with 21 bases in between. Variable domain in full (rest from reference TRBV7-9 and TRBJ1-5): DTGVSQNPRHKITKRGQNVTFRCDPISEHNRLYWYRQTLGQGPEFLTYFQNEAQLEKSRLLSDRFSAERPKGSFSTLEIQRTEQGDSAMYLCASSSDKWVGSAQHFGDGTRLSIL.

The gene calls are TRBV3-1 (or the pseudogene TRBV3-2) and TRBJ1-1; 10 positions match TRBD1. This CDR3 spans 13 amino acids. CDR1 LGHDT and CDR2 YNNKEL come from the germline V gene (reference sequence). With 3 bases clipped from V and 10 bases from J, the junction kept 5 bases outside the gene matches. The CDR3 DNA reads TGTGCCAGCAGCCAGACAGGGGGCGAAGCAGCTTTCTTT. It encodes CASSQTGGEAAFF.

This chain links TRBV10-3 with TRBJ2-3; possible D gene TRBD2, 6 bases. The CDR3 is made up of 17 amino acids. V was pared by 3 bases and J by 0 bases, with 16 bases between. Germline V CDR1 and CDR2: ENHRY, SYGVKD. As DNA, the CDR3 is TGTGCCATCAGTGATCTAACGACTGGGACTAGCACAGATACGCAGTATTTT. This sequence encodes CAISDLTTGTSTDTQYF.

This clone has a handful of counts. The chain has TRBV5-4 and TRBJ2-2, with D perhaps TRBD2 (5 bases). V was clipped by 2 bases and J by 1 base, with 9 bases between them. The CDR3 loop spans 15 amino acids. Looked up from germline, CDR1 is SGHNT and CDR2 is YYREEE (reference sequence). CDR3: CASSLRGWNTGELFF. Written as DNA, the CDR3 is TGTGCCAGCAGCTTAAGAGGGTGGAACACCGGGGAGCTGTTTTTT.

The V gene is TRBV11-2, the J gene TRBJ2-7; 10 bases match TRBD2. This CDR3 contains 16 residues. Germline loops: CDR1 SGHAT, CDR2 FQNNGV. The trim removed 4 bases at V and 6 bases at J, leaving 12 bases unmatched. The CDR3 DNA reads TGTGCCAGCAGCTCGGCCAGCGGGGGGGCCAGATTCGAGCAGTACTTC. This encodes CASSSASGGARFEQYF.

CDR3 amino acids: CASSQGSSGQETQYF. DNA for the CDR3: TGCGCCAGCAGTCAGGGATCTAGCGGACAAGAGACCCAGTACTTC. The chain has TRBV5-1 and TRBJ2-5, with 7 bases fitting TRBD2. Per germline, CDR1 SGHRS and CDR2 YFSETQ. This CDR3 has 15 amino acids. J gave up 2 bases and V 5 bases, and 9 bases lay outside the gene matches.

J is TRBJ1-4 and V is TRBV6-5, with 9 bases lining up with TRBD1. Per the germline V gene, CDR1 is MNHEY and CDR2 is SVGAGI. V shed 0 bases and J 8 bases; nucleotides not matched to a gene: 4. The CDR3 has 15 amino acids. The CDR3 DNA reads TGTGCCAGCAGTTACTCGGACAGGGGAAGCGAAAAACTGTTTTTT. This sequence encodes CASSYSDRGSEKLFF.

This chain connects TRBV19 to TRBJ2-7; 7 nucleotides agree with TRBD2. Unmatched junction bases numbered 3, after V lost 11 bases and J lost 2 bases. There are 11 residues in the CDR3. The germline gives CDR1 LNHDA, CDR2 SQIVND (reference sequence). The CDR3 DNA is TGTGCCGCCGGGACTACCTACGAGCAGTACTTC. Its translation: CAAGTTYEQYF. Together with reference TRBV19 and TRBJ2-7, the CDR3 gives the full variable domain: DGGITQSPKYLFRKEGQNVTLSCEQNLNHDAMYWYRQDPGQGLRLIYYSQIVNDFQKGDIAEGYSVSREKKESFPLTVTSAQKNPTAFYLCAAGTTYEQYFGPGTRLTVT.

The chain combines TRBV4-2 with TRBJ1-2; no firm D call. The V end lost 0 bases, the J end lost 8 bases, and 13 bases lay between the germline ends. The CDR3 length is 14 residues. From germline, CDR1 is LGHNA and CDR2 YNFKEQ. The CDR3 is CASSQDSGGLGYTF. In DNA form, the CDR3 reads TGTGCCAGCAGCCAAGACTCCGGCGGTTTAGGCTACACCTTC.

The rearrangement uses TRBV18 and TRBJ1-1, with D tentatively TRBD1 (5 bases). V lost 4 bases to trimming and J lost 2 bases, with 11 bases between them. CDR1 is KGHSH, CDR2 LQKENI, per germline. The length of the CDR3 is 14 residues. The CDR3: CASSLLQENTEAFF. CDR3 coding DNA: TGTGCCAGCTCACTCTTACAGGAAAACACTGAAGCTTTCTTT.

The genes are TRBV5-6 and TRBJ2-7, with D tentatively TRBD1 (6 bases). Germline V gene sequence: CDR1 SGHDT, CDR2 YYEEEE. The CDR3 is made up of 14 amino acids. V lost 6 bases and J lost 2, with 15 bases in between. CDR3 in amino acids: CASKDRSTTYEQYF. DNA of the CDR3: TGTGCCAGCAAAGACAGGAGTACTACCTACGAGCAGTACTTC.